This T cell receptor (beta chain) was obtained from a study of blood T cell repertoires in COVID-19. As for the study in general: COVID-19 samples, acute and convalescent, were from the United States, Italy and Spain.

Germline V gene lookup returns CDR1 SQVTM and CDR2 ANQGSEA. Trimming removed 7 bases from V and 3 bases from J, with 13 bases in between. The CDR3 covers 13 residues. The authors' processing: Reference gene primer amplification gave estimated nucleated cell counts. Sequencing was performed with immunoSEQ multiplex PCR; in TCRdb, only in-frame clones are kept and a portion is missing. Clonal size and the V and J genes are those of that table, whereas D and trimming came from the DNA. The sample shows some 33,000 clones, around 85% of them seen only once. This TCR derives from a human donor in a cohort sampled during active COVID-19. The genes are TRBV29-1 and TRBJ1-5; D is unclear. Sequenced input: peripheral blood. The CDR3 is CSAMTELNQPQHF. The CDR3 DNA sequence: TGCAGCGCCATGACGGAGCTCAATCAGCCCCAGCATTTT.